Each of the 9 T cell receptor beta chains below was sequenced from the same sample in a study of human T cells and chemical hapten exposure. Time point described: patch test 2, 6 weeks after DPC sensitization. Treatment denoted: therapeutic diphenylcyclopropenone sensitization with weekly scalp DPC. Via MiXCR, TCRdb re-called the RACE reads, giving one row per CDR3 protein. Of some 79,000 distinct CDR3 sequences in the sample, about 10% are singletons; the top ten hold 4.5% to 5%. Sequenced here: whole blood, sampled in connection with sensitization to the hapten diphenylcyclopropenone (DPC). Source of these receptors: a woman aged 50 to 65 with alopecia areata. Some clones in this sample may be carry-over from other donors' samples.

This clonotype turned up a few times. The rearrangement uses TRBV6-5 and TRBJ2-5; either TRBD1 or TRBD2 may fit D (5 bases each). From germline, CDR1 is MNHEY and CDR2 SVGAGI. Trimming left V 6 bases short and J 1 base short, with 15 bases between. This CDR3 contains 15 residues. CDR3 bases: TGTGCCAGCAGCAGGGACGGAATAGTCCAAGAGACCCAGTACTTC. The encoded protein is CASSRDGIVQETQYF.

V usage is TRBV15 and J usage is TRBJ1-6; D gene uncertain. V lost 0 bases and J 6 bases, leaving 12 bases between the germline ends. CDR1 and CDR2 (germline): LNHNV, YYDKDF (reference sequence). The CDR3 has 16 residues. The CDR3 nucleotides are TGTGCCACCAGCAGAGATTTAGGGAGGGCTAATTCACCCCTCCACTTT. Translated: CATSRDLGRANSPLHF. The variable domain in full, completed from reference TRBV15 and TRBJ1-6, reads DAMVIQNPRYQVTQFGKPVTLSCSQTLNHNVMYWYQQKSSQAPKLLFHYYDKDFNNEADTPDNFQSRRPNTSFCFLDIRSPGLGDTAMYLCATSRDLGRANSPLHFGNGTRLTVT.

This clonotype occurred many times. The chain employs TRBV6-2 or TRBV6-3 and TRBJ2-2, with D unresolved. Per germline, CDR1 MNHEY and CDR2 SVGEGT. V dropped 7 bases and J dropped 6 bases, with 12 bases sitting between them. This CDR3 comprises 13 residues. As DNA, the CDR3 is TGTGCCAGCACCGGTTTGGGGTCCGGGGAGCTGTTTTTT. It is translated as CASTGLGSGELFF.

J is TRBJ2-2 and V is TRBV3-1; TRBD1 matches 7 bases. This CDR3 is built from 14 residues. V lost 6 bases, J lost 0 bases, and 1 base stayed unmatched. CDR1 and CDR2 (germline): LGHDT, YNNKEL (reference sequence). CDR3 bases: TGTGCCAGCAGAGGGACAGCGAACACCGGGGAGCTGTTTTTT. Residues: CASRGTANTGELFF.

The CDR3 spells CASGSPGLVHEQFF. The CDR3 DNA sequence: TGTGCTAGTGGTTCACCGGGACTAGTTCATGAGCAGTTCTTC. The rearrangement links TRBV12-5 to TRBJ2-1, with 8 bases aligning to TRBD2. CDR1 and CDR2 (germline): LGHNT, FRNRAP. After removal of 4 bases from V and 8 bases from J, the junction contained 7 bases not matched to a gene. The CDR3 has 14 residues.

J is TRBJ2-1 and V is TRBV12-3 or TRBV12-4, with 7 bases aligning to TRBD2. The CDR3 extends over 14 amino acids. V shed 7 bases and J 5 bases; nucleotides not matched to a gene: 8. This CDR3 reads CASTLGDYHNEQFF. CDR3 bases: TGTGCCAGCACCTTGGGGGACTATCACAATGAGCAGTTCTTC.

This clonotype was counted between two and nine times. The chain carries TRBV10-1 and TRBJ2-3, with D perhaps matching TRBD2 (6 bases). The V end was cut by 0 bases, the J end by 8 bases, with 9 bases between. Germline V gene lookup returns CDR1 WNHNN and CDR2 SYGVQD (reference sequence). CDR3 length: 13 amino acids. CDR3 nucleotide sequence: TGCGCCAGCAGTGAGTCCGGAGGGATTACGCAGTATTTT. Translated: CASSESGGITQYF.

A few counts support this clonotype. The chain recombines TRBV20-1 with TRBJ2-7, with a possible D match to TRBD1 (6 bases). V gave up 4 bases and J gave up 5 bases, with 12 bases separating them. Germline CDR1 is DFQATT and CDR2 is SNEGSKA (reference sequence). This CDR3 is built from 12 residues. CDR3 sequence reads: CSAIPGHDEQYF. The CDR3 nucleotides are TGCAGTGCTATACCGGGACATGACGAGCAGTACTTC.

The genes are TRBV7-2 and TRBJ2-3; maybe TRBD2 (6 bases). Between the trimmed V and J ends, which lost 4 bases and 6 bases, there was a span of 14 bases. Germline assignment: CDR1 SGHTA and CDR2 FQGNSA. The CDR3 extends over 14 amino acids. CDR3 DNA sequence: TGTGCCAGCAGCTCAGGGACTCGCGCGGATACGCAGTATTTT. Its translation is CASSSGTRADTQYF.